The sample holds one count of the clone carrying this T cell receptor beta chain. What it recognizes is unknown. This specimen belongs to a study of CD8+CD57+ T cells in acquired aplastic anemia. CDR1 and CDR2 from the germline V gene are SGHNT and YYREEE (reference sequence). Between the trimmed V and J ends, which lost 2 bases and 3 bases, there was a span of 15 bases. The length of the CDR3 is 15 residues. Study-wide findings and caveats: Found in both controls and patients were around 31 CD8+ CDR3 sequences.

For CDR3 and TCR beta VDJ profiling, genomic DNA was the template used. MiXCR, applied by TCRdb to the reads, yields one record per CDR3 protein. The sample contains approximately 260,000 distinct CDR3 sequences, approximately 80% of which appear only once. All patients picked for sequencing had shown, by flow cytometry, an expansion of CD8+CD57+ cells. Patients uniformly had severe acquired aplastic anemia. Blood came from patients not yet given any therapy. This sequence was found in a human donor with aplastic anemia. The material sequenced was sorted CD4+, CD8+, or CD8+CD57+ T cells (not recorded which) from PBMCs. The V and J genes are TRBV5-4 and TRBJ2-7; D possibly matches TRBD1 or TRBD2 (7 bases each). The CDR3 coding sequence is TGTGCCAGCAGCTTTACTAGCGACAGGGTCTACGAGCAGTACTTC. It specifies CASSFTSDRVYEQYF.